The 31 T cell receptor beta chains presented below share a single source sample, sequenced in a study of T cells in Graves' hyperthyroidism and ophthalmopathy. The TCR beta CDR3 regions underwent amplification using RNA transcripts as the source. The HTBI primer set was used in a first-round RT-PCR of the TCR CDR3. TCRdb fed the multiplex PCR reads into MiXCR, producing one record per CDR3 protein. This sample carries about 300,000 distinct CDR3 sequences, roughly 15% of them seen once, and the ten largest clones take around 33%. Sample: blood. These receptors were collected from a man under 40 with Graves' hyperthyroidism.

This clonotype has at least ten counts. The chain couples TRBV6-1 to TRBJ2-2; possible D gene TRBD1, 6 bases. The CDR3 extends over 15 amino acids. The V and J ends lost 1 base and 4 bases respectively, with 10 bases between them. Germline CDR1 MNHNS, CDR2 SASEGT. In DNA form, the CDR3 reads TGTGCCAGCAGTGAAGTTAGGACAGCCACCGGGGAGCTGTTTTTT. Translation gives CASSEVRTATGELFF.

A remark on this clonotype: Since a much larger clone is just one base distant, this may be a read error. This chain joins TRBV28 and TRBJ1-1; unclear D gene. V was shortened by 6 bases and J by 1 base, with 9 bases between the two germline ends. The CDR3 contains 13 residues. Germline assignment: CDR1 MDHEN and CDR2 SYDVKM. The CDR3 nucleotides are TGTGCCAGCAGACCACGGGGGAACACTGAAGCTTTCTTT. This encodes CASRPRGNTEAFF. The full variable domain, its missing parts supplied by reference TRBV28 and TRBJ1-1, is DVKVTQSSRYLVKRTGEKVFLECVQDMDHENMFWYRQDPGLGLRLIYFSYDVKMKEKGDIPEGYSVSREKKERFSLILESASTNQTSMYLCASRPRGNTEAFFGQGTRLTVV.

This clonotype was recorded once. The V gene is TRBV24-1, the J gene TRBJ2-3; D is tentatively TRBD1 or TRBD2 (5 bases each). This CDR3 spans 17 amino acids. Germline-derived CDR1 and CDR2 are KGHDR and SFDVKD. Deletions cut 4 bases from V and 8 bases from J, with 24 bases between. For the CDR3, the DNA is TGTGCCACCAGTGACCGTGCTAGCTTGAGGGGTAGTCGTACGCAGTATTTT. It encodes CATSDRASLRGSRTQYF.

This chain joins TRBV20-1 and TRBJ1-3; a weak D match, TRBD1 (6 bases). The germline V and J ends were trimmed by 0 bases and 5 bases, with 11 bases remaining between them. The CDR3 spans 14 residues. CDR1 and CDR2 from the germline V gene are DFQATT and SNEGSKA (reference sequence). CDR3 sequence: CSARDGTGRNTIYF. In DNA form, the CDR3 reads TGCAGTGCTAGAGATGGAACAGGGAGAAACACCATATATTTT.

This rearrangement joins TRBV3-1 to TRBJ2-1, with 12 bases matching TRBD2. The V gene end was trimmed by 8 bases and the J gene end by 6 bases; junction bases not matched to a gene: 2. The CDR3 covers 13 residues. Germline V CDR1 and CDR2: LGHDT, YNNKEL (reference sequence). The CDR3 sequence: CASGLAGLNEQFF. The CDR3 DNA sequence: TGTGCCAGCGGACTAGCGGGACTCAATGAGCAGTTCTTC.

With respect to this clonotype: A read error is possible here, since a much larger clone lies one base away. CDR3 residues: CASSSPRGSGRFNEQFF. The CDR3 DNA is TGTGCCAGCAGCTCCCCCCGGGGAAGCGGGAGATTCAATGAGCAGTTCTTC. This chain uses TRBV5-4 with TRBJ2-1; TRBD2 matches at 8 bases. This CDR3 spans 17 amino acids. V was clipped by 3 bases and J by 6 bases; unmatched bases: 14. Looked up from germline, CDR1 is SGHNT and CDR2 is YYREEE (reference sequence). The variable domain in full, completed from reference TRBV5-4 and TRBJ2-1, reads ETGVTQSPTHLIKTRGQQVTLRCSSQSGHNTVSWYQQALGQGPQFIFQYYREEENGRGNFPPRFSGLQFPNYSSELNVNALELDDSALYLCASSSPRGSGRFNEQFFGPGTRLTVL.

The rearrangement joins TRBV20-1 to TRBJ2-5; the D gene is possibly TRBD1 (6 bases). Trimming took 6 bases from V and 2 from J, leaving 19 bases between them. This CDR3 has 15 amino acids. Germline V gives CDR1 DFQATT, CDR2 SNEGSKA (reference sequence). CDR3 in DNA: TGCAGTGCCCCACAGGGAAGTTTAATTCAAGAGACCCAGTACTTC. Its protein product is CSAPQGSLIQETQYF.

This clonotype has at least ten counts. The chain combines TRBV7-3 with TRBJ2-5; D not resolved. Trimming removed 5 bases from V and 0 bases from J, with 7 bases in between. The V gene's germline CDR1 is SGHTA and CDR2 FQGTGA. The CDR3 runs 13 residues. In DNA form, the CDR3 reads TGTGCCAGCAGCCTTACGTACCAAGAGACCCAGTACTTC. It translates to CASSLTYQETQYF.

A few counts support this clonotype. The V gene is TRBV19, the J gene TRBJ1-1; D uncertain. Germline lookup yields CDR1 LNHDA and CDR2 SQIVND (reference sequence). V was trimmed by 6 bases and J by 3 bases, leaving 14 bases between them. There are 14 residues in the CDR3. The CDR3 region has the DNA TGTGCCAGTAGACCCGGTGAGGCTCACACTGAAGCTTTCTTT. Amino acid sequence: CASRPGEAHTEAFF.

A few counts support this clonotype. The V gene is TRBV7-8, the J gene TRBJ1-1; no definite D call. V lost 2 bases and J lost 7, with 8 bases in between. In germline, CDR1 is SGHVS, CDR2 FQNEAQ. CDR3 length: 12 amino acids. This chain's CDR3 is CASSLSAGEAFF. In nucleotides, the CDR3 is TGTGCCAGCAGCTTATCAGCGGGTGAAGCTTTCTTT.

At least ten counts were recorded for this clonotype. V and J are TRBV7-9 and TRBJ2-1, with 8 bases aligning to TRBD2. This CDR3 has 15 amino acids. Germline V CDR1 and CDR2: SEHNR, FQNEAQ (reference sequence). The junction had 8 bases not matched to a gene; V was cut back by 6 bases and J by 4 bases. This chain's CDR3 is CASSRGLVKYNEQFF. The CDR3 nucleotides read TGTGCCAGCAGTCGGGGACTAGTGAAGTACAATGAGCAGTTCTTC.

The table lists this clonotype with a few counts. V is TRBV3-1 and J is TRBJ2-3; TRBD1 might be the D (6 bases). V was trimmed by 4 bases and J by 5 bases, leaving 13 bases between them. The CDR3 spans 14 residues. Per germline, CDR1 LGHDT and CDR2 YNNKEL (reference sequence). As DNA, the CDR3 is TGTGCCAGCAGCCTAACAGGGAATGGAGATACGCAGTATTTT. Protein product: CASSLTGNGDTQYF.

This clonotype was found a few times. The chain combines TRBV6-9 with TRBJ2-1; the match to TRBD2 covers 7 bases. The CDR3 is 17 residues long. Trimming removed 3 bases from V and 7 bases from J; junction bases left unmatched: 15. CDR1 is MNHGY and CDR2 is SVAAGI in the germline V gene. Here the CDR3 DNA reads TGTGCCAGCAGTTACGATGGAGGAGGGAGGGCCGAGAATGAGCAGTTCTTC. Encoded protein: CASSYDGGGRAENEQFF.

The V gene is TRBV5-1, the J gene TRBJ1-4; D uncertain. The CDR3 totals 15 residues. Trimming cost V 2 bases and J 1 base, with 9 bases left between them. Per the germline V gene, CDR1 is SGHRS and CDR2 is YFSETQ. The CDR3, as DNA: TGCGCCAGCAGCTTCCGGGGAGGAACTAATGAAAAACTGTTTTTT. Its translation: CASSFRGGTNEKLFF.

V usage is TRBV12-5 and J usage is TRBJ2-7; no definite D call. The CDR3 is 13 residues long. CDR1 and CDR2 from the germline V gene are LGHNT and FRNRAP. Trimming removed 5 bases from V and 2 bases from J, with 10 bases in between. CDR3 in amino acids: CASGPGFTYEQYF. DNA of the CDR3: TGTGCTAGTGGTCCAGGTTTTACCTACGAGCAGTACTTC.

This clonotype was observed a few times. The chain has TRBV27 and TRBJ1-5, with 9 nucleotides matching TRBD1. V was pared by 6 bases and J by 6 bases, with 3 bases of the junction left unmatched. This CDR3 is 13 amino acids long. The germline CDR1 and CDR2 sequences are MNHEY and SMNVEV (reference sequence). The CDR3 sequence is CASSRTGVQPQHF. In DNA, the CDR3 is TGTGCCAGCAGCCGGACAGGGGTTCAGCCCCAGCATTTT.

DNA for the CDR3: TGCGCCAGCAGCCAACCGACAGAAGAGCCTGGAAACACCATATATTTT. This sequence encodes CASSQPTEEPGNTIYF. V and J are TRBV4-1 and TRBJ1-3; TRBD1 is a possible D gene (5 bases). Trimming removed 2 bases from V and 2 bases from J, with 13 bases in between. CDR3 length: 16 residues. CDR1 and CDR2 from the germline V gene are MGHRA and YSYEKL.

This clonotype has at least ten counts. V and J are TRBV5-1 and TRBJ1-5; 7 nucleotides agree with TRBD1. The V gene end was trimmed by 0 bases and the J gene end by 6 bases; junction bases not matched to a gene: 6. Germline V CDR1 and CDR2: SGHRS, YFSETQ. This CDR3 has 15 amino acids. CDR3 sequence: CASSLEGGRGQPQHF. Here the CDR3 DNA reads TGCGCCAGCAGCTTGGAAGGGGGCAGAGGTCAGCCCCAGCATTTT.

This clonotype was observed at least ten times. The rearrangement links TRBV28 to TRBJ1-5, with D unclear. V was trimmed by 7 bases and J by 0 bases, leaving 16 bases between them. Germline values: CDR1 MDHEN, CDR2 SYDVKM. This CDR3 region has 16 residues. CDR3 in DNA: TGTGCCAGCAAAGACGTCGAGGCCTATAGCAATCAGCCCCAGCATTTT. It encodes CASKDVEAYSNQPQHF.

This clonotype has a count of ten or more. This chain uses TRBV27 with TRBJ2-7; D tentatively reads TRBD1 or TRBD2 (5 bases each). Germline-derived CDR1 and CDR2 are MNHEY and SMNVEV (reference sequence). This CDR3 comprises 14 residues. Trimming left V 4 bases short and J 1 base short, with 11 bases between. CDR3 loop: CASSWAWGSYEQYF. CDR3 coding DNA: TGTGCCAGCAGTTGGGCCTGGGGGTCCTACGAGCAGTACTTC.

The chain is built from TRBV24-1 and TRBJ2-1; no reliable D call. The CDR3 has 13 residues. Germline V gene data show CDR1 as KGHDR and CDR2 as SFDVKD. Deletions cut 5 bases from V and 9 bases from J, with 13 bases between. The CDR3 DNA reads as TGTGCCACCAGTGCCCTAAGCCTGGGTGAGCAGTTCTTC. This codes for CATSALSLGEQFF.

This clonotype was found a few times. The genes are TRBV11-2 and TRBJ1-5; 7 bases agree with TRBD1. Germline CDR1 SGHAT, CDR2 FQNNGV. The junction had 9 bases not matched to a gene; V was cut back by 5 bases and J by 8 bases. The CDR3 totals 14 residues. The CDR3 sequence: CASSVGVTGKPQHF. The CDR3 coding sequence is TGTGCCAGCAGCGTAGGGGTGACAGGGAAGCCCCAGCATTTT. Full variable domain (outside the CDR3, taken from reference TRBV11-2 and TRBJ1-5): EAGVAQSPRYKIIEKRQSVAFWCNPISGHATLYWYQQILGQGPKLLIQFQNNGVVDDSQLPKDRFSAERLKGVDSTLKIQPAKLEDSAVYLCASSVGVTGKPQHFGDGTRLSIL.

The sample holds many counts of this clonotype. The V call is TRBV11-2, the J call TRBJ2-7; no clear D gene. V was clipped by 1 base and J by 5 bases, with 18 bases between them. This CDR3 comprises 16 residues. Germline V gene data show CDR1 as SGHAT and CDR2 as FQNNGV. CDR3 residues: CASSLGARTARDEQYF. The CDR3 DNA reads TGTGCCAGCAGCTTAGGGGCCAGGACGGCCCGGGACGAGCAGTACTTC.

The chain recombines TRBV4-3 with TRBJ2-7, with D tentatively TRBD2 (5 bases). Trimming pared 4 bases from V and 4 bases from J, leaving 23 bases between. This CDR3 has 17 residues. Per the germline V gene, CDR1 is LGHNA and CDR2 is YSLEER. CDR3 amino acids: CASSPFFPLLGRYEQYF. DNA of the CDR3: TGCGCCAGCAGCCCCTTTTTTCCCCTGCTTGGGAGATACGAGCAGTACTTC.

This clonotype was seen repeatedly, ten times or more. The chain joins TRBV10-3 to TRBJ2-7; D uncertain. The germline V gene has CDR1 ENHRY and CDR2 SYGVKD. V was pared by 3 bases and J by 4 bases, with 10 bases between. CDR3 length equals 13 residues. CDR3 sequence (DNA): TGTGCCATCAGTGATGGTTCCCGATACGAGCAGTACTTC. Translation: CAISDGSRYEQYF.

This sequence joins TRBV2 and TRBJ2-3, with 10 bases lining up with TRBD2. Trimming removed 8 bases from V and 13 bases from J; junction bases left unmatched: 9. Per the germline V gene, CDR1 is SNHLY and CDR2 is FYNNEI. CDR3 length equals 12 residues. The CDR3 DNA sequence: TGTGCCAGCCTCTATTCTAGCGGGAGAAAGTATTTT. As protein: CASLYSSGRKYF.

The gene calls are TRBV20-1 and TRBJ2-1, with D hard to call. Germline-derived CDR1 and CDR2 are DFQATT and SNEGSKA (reference sequence). CDR3 size: 10 residues. V was pared by 6 bases and J by 7 bases, with 7 bases between. CDR3 sequence: CSALGNEQFF. The CDR3 bases are TGCAGTGCCCTGGGAAATGAGCAGTTCTTC.

The chain recombines TRBV12-5 with TRBJ2-1, with TRBD2 matching over 8 bases. Trimming took 2 bases from V and 0 from J; bases not matched to a gene: 6. This CDR3 comprises 17 residues. Germline CDR1 and CDR2: LGHNT and FRNRAP. CDR3 protein: CASGLRGGFSSYNEQFF. The CDR3 DNA reads TGTGCTAGTGGTTTGCGGGGGGGCTTCAGCTCCTACAATGAGCAGTTCTTC.

At least ten counts were recorded for this clonotype. J is TRBJ2-3 and V is TRBV6-1; the D gene is possibly TRBD2 (5 bases). The length of the CDR3 is 13 residues. The V gene's germline CDR1 is MNHNS and CDR2 SASEGT. Trimming shortened V by 7 bases and J by 2 bases, and 10 bases separated the two germline ends. CDR3 sequence: CASNPRDTDTQYF. CDR3 nucleotide sequence: TGTGCCAGCAATCCCCGGGACACAGATACGCAGTATTTT.

J is TRBJ2-5 and V is TRBV10-2, with D hard to call. This CDR3 spans 12 amino acids. Germline lookup yields CDR1 WSHSY and CDR2 SAAADI. V lost 2 bases to trimming and J lost 13 bases, with 14 bases between them. The CDR3 sequence is CASSENALRLYF. Written as DNA, the CDR3 is TGCGCCAGCAGTGAGAACGCGCTTAGACTGTACTTC.

This clonotype showed up many times. This chain links TRBV20-1 with TRBJ2-7, with D perhaps matching TRBD1 or TRBD2 (6 bases each). Germline values: CDR1 DFQATT, CDR2 SNEGSKA (reference sequence). The CDR3 contains 14 residues. CDR3 nucleotides: TGCAGCGCACTATCCTCGGGGGCAACCTACGAGCAGTACTTC. Amino acid sequence: CSALSSGATYEQYF.